This note documents a single T cell receptor (beta chain) sequence. The sample comes from a study of cytomegalovirus exposure and HLA in healthy donors. V shed 4 bases, J shed 7 bases, and the junction held 3 bases outside the gene matches. CDR3 length equals 13 residues. CDR1 is SGHVS and CDR2 is FNYEAQ in the germline V gene. In the PCR, 60 Vbeta and 13 Jbeta primers were used. This table comes from immunoSEQ multiplex PCR, and its TCRdb copy is limited to in-frame clones, with some not included. The sample holds roughly 150,000 clones, 65% to 70% seen once. This TCR was recovered from a human donor in good health. The rearrangement uses TRBV7-6 and TRBJ2-2; TRBD1 matches at 7 bases. The sample was PBMCs. The CDR3 reads CASSSNRGGELFF. In DNA form, the CDR3 reads TGTGCCAGCAGCTCAAACAGGGGCGGGGAGCTGTTTTTT.